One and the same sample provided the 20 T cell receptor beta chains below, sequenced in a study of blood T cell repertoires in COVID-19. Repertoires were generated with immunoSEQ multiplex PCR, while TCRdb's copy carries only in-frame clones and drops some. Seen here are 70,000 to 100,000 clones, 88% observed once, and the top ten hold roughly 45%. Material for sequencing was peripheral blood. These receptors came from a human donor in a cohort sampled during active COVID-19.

CDR3 sequence (DNA): TGTGCCAGCAGCTTAGATGGGATGACAGGTTATAATTCACCCCTCCACTTT. This gives the protein CASSLDGMTGYNSPLHF. The rearrangement joins TRBV7-2 to TRBJ1-6, with D tentatively TRBD1 (6 bases). CDR1 and CDR2 from the germline V gene are SGHTA and FQGNSA. The CDR3 is 17 amino acids. V was clipped by 1 base and J by 4 bases, with 14 bases between them.

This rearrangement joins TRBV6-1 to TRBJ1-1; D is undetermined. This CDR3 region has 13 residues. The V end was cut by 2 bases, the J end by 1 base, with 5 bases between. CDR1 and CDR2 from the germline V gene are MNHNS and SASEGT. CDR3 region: CASSEFRNTEAFF. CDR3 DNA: TGTGCCAGCAGTGAATTCCGGAACACTGAAGCTTTCTTT.

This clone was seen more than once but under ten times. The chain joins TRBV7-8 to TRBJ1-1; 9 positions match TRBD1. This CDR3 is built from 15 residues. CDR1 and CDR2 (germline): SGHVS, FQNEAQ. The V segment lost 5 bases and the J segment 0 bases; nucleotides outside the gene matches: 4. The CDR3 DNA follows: TGTGCCAGCAGCAGAGGGACAGGGTTGAACACTGAAGCTTTCTTT. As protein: CASSRGTGLNTEAFF.

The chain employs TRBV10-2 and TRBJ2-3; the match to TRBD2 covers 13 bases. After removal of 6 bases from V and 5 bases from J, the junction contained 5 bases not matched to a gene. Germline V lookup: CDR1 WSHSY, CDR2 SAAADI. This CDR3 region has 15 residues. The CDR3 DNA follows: TGCGCCAGCAGGCAAACTAGCGGGAGGGAAGATACGCAGTATTTT. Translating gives CASRQTSGREDTQYF.

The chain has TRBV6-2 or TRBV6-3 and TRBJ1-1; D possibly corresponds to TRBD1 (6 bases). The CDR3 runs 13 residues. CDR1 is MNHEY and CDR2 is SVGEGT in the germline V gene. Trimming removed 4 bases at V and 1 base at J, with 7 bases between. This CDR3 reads CASSSRGNTEAFF. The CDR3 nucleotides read TGTGCCAGCAGTTCCAGGGGGAACACTGAAGCTTTCTTT.

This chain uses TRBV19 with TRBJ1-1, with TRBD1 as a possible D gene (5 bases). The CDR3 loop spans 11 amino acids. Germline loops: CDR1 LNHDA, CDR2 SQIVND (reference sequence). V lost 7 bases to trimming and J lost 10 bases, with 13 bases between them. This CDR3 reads CASTAGSRAFF. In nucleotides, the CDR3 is TGTGCCAGTACCGCAGGGTCCCGAGCTTTCTTT. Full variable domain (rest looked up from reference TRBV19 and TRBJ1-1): DGGITQSPKYLFRKEGQNVTLSCEQNLNHDAMYWYRQDPGQGLRLIYYSQIVNDFQKGDIAEGYSVSREKKESFPLTVTSAQKNPTAFYLCASTAGSRAFFGQGTRLTVV.

The CDR3 reads CASHLGPLYGYTF. Written as DNA, the CDR3 is TGTGCCAGCCACCTGGGGCCGTTATATGGCTACACCTTC. The chain employs TRBV6-5 and TRBJ1-2; tentatively, D is TRBD1 (5 bases). Per the germline V gene, CDR1 is MNHEY and CDR2 is SVGAGI. The CDR3 contains 13 residues. V was pared by 8 bases and J by 5 bases, with 15 bases between.

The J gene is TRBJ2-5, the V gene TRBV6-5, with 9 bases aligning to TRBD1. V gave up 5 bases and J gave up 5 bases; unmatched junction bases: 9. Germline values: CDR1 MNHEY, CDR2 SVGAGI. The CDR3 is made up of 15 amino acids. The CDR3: CASSIPGQGTETQYF. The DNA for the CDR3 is TGTGCCAGCAGTATTCCGGGACAGGGTACGGAGACCCAGTACTTC.

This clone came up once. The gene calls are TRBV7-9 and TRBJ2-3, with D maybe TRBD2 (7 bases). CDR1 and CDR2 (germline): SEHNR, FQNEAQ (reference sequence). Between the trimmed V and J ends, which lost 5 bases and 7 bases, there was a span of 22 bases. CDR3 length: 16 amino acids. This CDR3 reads CASSRSEGGGQNTQYF. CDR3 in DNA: TGTGCCAGCAGCCGATCAGAGGGGGGAGGGCAAAATACGCAGTATTTT.

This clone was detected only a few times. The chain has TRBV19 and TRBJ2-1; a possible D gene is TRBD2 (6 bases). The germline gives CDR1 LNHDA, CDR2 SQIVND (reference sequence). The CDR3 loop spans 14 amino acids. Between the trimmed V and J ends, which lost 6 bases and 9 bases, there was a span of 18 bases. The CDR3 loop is CASRPGTRAREQFF. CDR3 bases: TGTGCCAGTAGGCCCGGGACTCGCGCTCGTGAGCAGTTCTTC.

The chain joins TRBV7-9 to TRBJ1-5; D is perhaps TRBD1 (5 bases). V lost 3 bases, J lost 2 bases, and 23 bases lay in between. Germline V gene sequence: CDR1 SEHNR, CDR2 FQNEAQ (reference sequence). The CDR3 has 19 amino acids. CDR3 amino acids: CASSLGIGSGPRGNQPQHF. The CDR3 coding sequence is TGTGCCAGCAGCTTGGGTATTGGGTCAGGGCCTCGGGGCAATCAGCCCCAGCATTTT.

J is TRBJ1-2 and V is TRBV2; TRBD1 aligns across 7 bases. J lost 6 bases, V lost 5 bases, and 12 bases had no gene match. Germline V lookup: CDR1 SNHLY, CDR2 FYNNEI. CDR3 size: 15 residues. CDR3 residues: CASSPNPGGFDGYTF. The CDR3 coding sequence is TGTGCCAGCAGTCCAAATCCAGGGGGTTTCGATGGCTACACCTTC.

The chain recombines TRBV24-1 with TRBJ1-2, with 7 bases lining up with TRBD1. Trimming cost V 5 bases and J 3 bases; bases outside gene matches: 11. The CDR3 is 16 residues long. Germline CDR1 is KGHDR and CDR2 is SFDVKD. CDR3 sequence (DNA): TGTGCCACCAGTGGGACAGGCCCTAAAAAAGACTATGGCTACACCTTC. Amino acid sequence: CATSGTGPKKDYGYTF.

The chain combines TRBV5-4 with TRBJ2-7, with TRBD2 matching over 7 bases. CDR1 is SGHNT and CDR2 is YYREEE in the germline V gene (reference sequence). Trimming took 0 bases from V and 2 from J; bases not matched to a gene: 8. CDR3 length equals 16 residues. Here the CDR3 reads CASSLAYGGGTYEQYF. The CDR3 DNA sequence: TGTGCCAGCAGCTTGGCTTATGGCGGGGGTACCTACGAGCAGTACTTC.

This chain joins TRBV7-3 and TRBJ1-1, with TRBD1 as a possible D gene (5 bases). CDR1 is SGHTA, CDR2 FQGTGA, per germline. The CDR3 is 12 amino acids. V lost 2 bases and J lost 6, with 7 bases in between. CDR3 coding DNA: TGTGCCAGCAGCTTAGGGGGGGCTGAAGCTTTCTTT. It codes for CASSLGGAEAFF. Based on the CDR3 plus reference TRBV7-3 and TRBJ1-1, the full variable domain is GAGVSQTPSNKVTEKGKYVELRCDPISGHTALYWYRQSLGQGPEFLIYFQGTGAADDSGLPNDRFFAVRPEGSVSTLKIQRTERGDSAVYLCASSLGGAEAFFGQGTRLTVV.

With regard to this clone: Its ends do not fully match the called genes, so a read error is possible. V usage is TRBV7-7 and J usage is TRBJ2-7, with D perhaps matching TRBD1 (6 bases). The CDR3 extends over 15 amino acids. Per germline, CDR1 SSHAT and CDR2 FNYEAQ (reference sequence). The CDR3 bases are TGTGCTAGCAGCCCACTCTCGACAGGTACCTACGAGCAGTACTTC. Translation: CASSPLSTGTYEQYF. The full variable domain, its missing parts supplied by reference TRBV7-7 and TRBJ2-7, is GAGVSQSPRYKVTKRGQDVTLRCDPISSHATLYWYQQALGQGPEFLTYFNYEAQPDKSGLPSDRFSAERPEGSISTLTIQRTEQRDSAMYRCASSPLSTGTYEQYFGPGTRLTVT.

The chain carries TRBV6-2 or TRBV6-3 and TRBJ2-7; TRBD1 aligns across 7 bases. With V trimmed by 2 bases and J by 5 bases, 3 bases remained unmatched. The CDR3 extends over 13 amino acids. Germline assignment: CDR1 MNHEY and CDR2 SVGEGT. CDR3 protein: CASSYTGVHEQYF. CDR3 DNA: TGTGCCAGCAGTTACACAGGGGTACACGAGCAGTACTTC.

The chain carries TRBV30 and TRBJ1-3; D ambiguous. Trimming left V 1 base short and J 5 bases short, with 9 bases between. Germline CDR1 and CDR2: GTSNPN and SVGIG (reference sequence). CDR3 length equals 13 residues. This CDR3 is CAWSAGYRNTIYF. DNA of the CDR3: TGTGCCTGGAGTGCGGGGTATCGAAACACCATATATTTT.

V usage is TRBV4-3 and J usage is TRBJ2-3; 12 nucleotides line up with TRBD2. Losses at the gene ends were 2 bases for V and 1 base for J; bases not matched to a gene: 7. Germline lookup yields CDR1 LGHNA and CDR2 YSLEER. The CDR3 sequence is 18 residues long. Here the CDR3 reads CASSQLGLAGGGTDTQYF. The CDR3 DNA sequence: TGCGCCAGCAGCCAACTGGGACTAGCGGGCGGAGGCACAGATACGCAGTATTTT.

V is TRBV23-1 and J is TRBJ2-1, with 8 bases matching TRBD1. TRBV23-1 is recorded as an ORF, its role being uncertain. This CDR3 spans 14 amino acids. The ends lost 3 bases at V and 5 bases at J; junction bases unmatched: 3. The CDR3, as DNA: TGCGCCAGCAGTCAGACAGGGGATAACAATGAGCAGTTCTTC. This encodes CASSQTGDNNEQFF.